The sample holds a few counts of the clone carrying this T cell receptor beta chain. Its antigen remains unknown. A heparinised blood draw that averaged around 0.12 L was obtained once from each donor. Each of the CD4+ naive, central memory, regulatory and stem cell-like memory populations was sorted via CD45RO/CCR7/CD25/CD127/CD95/CD27. This record comes from a study of beta chain features in type 1 diabetes. Study-wide results and limits: VDJ junctions from patients with type 1 diabetes contained fewer insertions and more deletions.

V was shortened by 1 base and J by 8 bases, with 9 bases between the two germline ends. This CDR3 comprises 13 residues. CDR1 is KGHSH, CDR2 LQKENI, per germline. The isolated RNA, all of it, was reverse transcribed, so expressed TCRB transcripts were what got sequenced. TCRdb's copy holds only in-frame clones and misses some; the assay was immunoSEQ multiplex PCR. This repertoire shows 310,000 or so clones, 9.5% to 12% found once; its top ten account for over 0.015%. The rearrangement uses TRBV18 and TRBJ2-1, with no clear D. The sample comprised naive CD4+ T cells from blood. This TCR derives from a young woman in good health. The CDR3 protein is CASSPQPRDEQFF. CDR3 sequence (DNA): TGTGCCAGCTCACCACAACCCCGGGATGAGCAGTTCTTC.